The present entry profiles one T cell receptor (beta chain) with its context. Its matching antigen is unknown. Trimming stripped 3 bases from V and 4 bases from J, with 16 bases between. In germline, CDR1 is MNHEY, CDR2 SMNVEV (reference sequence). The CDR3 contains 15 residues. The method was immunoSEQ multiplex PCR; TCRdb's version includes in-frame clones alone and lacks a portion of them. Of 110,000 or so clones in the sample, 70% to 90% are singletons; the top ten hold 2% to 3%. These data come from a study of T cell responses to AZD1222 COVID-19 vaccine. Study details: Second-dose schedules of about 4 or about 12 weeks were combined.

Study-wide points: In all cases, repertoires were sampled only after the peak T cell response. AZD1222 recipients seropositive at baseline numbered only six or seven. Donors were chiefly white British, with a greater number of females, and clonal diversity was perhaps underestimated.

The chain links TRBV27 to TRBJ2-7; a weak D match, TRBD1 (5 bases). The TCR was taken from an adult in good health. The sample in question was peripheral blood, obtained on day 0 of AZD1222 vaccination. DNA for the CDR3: TGTGCCAGCAGTTTGACCGACAGTGTGTTATACGAGCAGTACTTC. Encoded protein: CASSLTDSVLYEQYF.